Reported below is one T cell receptor beta chain. Using immunoSEQ multiplex PCR, the repertoire was profiled, and TCRdb retains in-frame clones only, with some absent. The table records just under 550,000 clones, around three quarters of them present only once. The sample comes from a study of shared T cell receptors in the human thymus. Germline V lookup: CDR1 SGDLS, CDR2 YYNGEE. The V gene lost 2 bases and the J gene lost 4 bases, with 12 bases spanning the gap. This CDR3 region has 14 residues. Another study also made use of these data, one on human thymus T cells. Per that study: In corrective heart surgery, resections were taken, and these provided the thymus tissue. Related research has reported that thymic repertoires overlap highly among unrelated individuals.

V is TRBV9 and J is TRBJ2-5; TRBD2 is a possible D gene (5 bases). Sequencing used thymocytes. The sequence derives from a boy under two years old with a congenital heart defect. The CDR3: CASSVPSEGETQYF. The CDR3 DNA reads as TGTGCCAGCAGCGTGCCCAGTGAGGGAGAGACCCAGTACTTC.